This T cell receptor beta chain comes out of a study of T cell repertoires in cytomegalovirus infection. In its sample, this clonotype was seen a few times. Its antigen remains unknown. Via MiXCR, TCRdb re-called the reads, giving one row per CDR3 protein. The sample gives about 280,000 distinct CDR3 sequences, 22% of which show up once; roughly 19% is in the top ten. Germline assignment: CDR1 ENHRY and CDR2 SYGVKD. This CDR3 has 16 amino acids. V was pared by 0 bases and J by 1 base, with 4 bases of the junction left unmatched. The chain joins TRBV10-3 to TRBJ2-3; 7 bases agree with TRBD2. The material was cultured PBMCs, obtained from culture after CMV antigen stimulation. The clonotype was recovered from a human donor in good health (CMV status not recorded). Some clones in this sample may be carry-over from other donors' samples. DNA for the CDR3: TGTGCCATCAGTGAGTCTCTAGCGGTGGGCACAGATACGCAGTATTTT. Residues: CAISESLAVGTDTQYF.